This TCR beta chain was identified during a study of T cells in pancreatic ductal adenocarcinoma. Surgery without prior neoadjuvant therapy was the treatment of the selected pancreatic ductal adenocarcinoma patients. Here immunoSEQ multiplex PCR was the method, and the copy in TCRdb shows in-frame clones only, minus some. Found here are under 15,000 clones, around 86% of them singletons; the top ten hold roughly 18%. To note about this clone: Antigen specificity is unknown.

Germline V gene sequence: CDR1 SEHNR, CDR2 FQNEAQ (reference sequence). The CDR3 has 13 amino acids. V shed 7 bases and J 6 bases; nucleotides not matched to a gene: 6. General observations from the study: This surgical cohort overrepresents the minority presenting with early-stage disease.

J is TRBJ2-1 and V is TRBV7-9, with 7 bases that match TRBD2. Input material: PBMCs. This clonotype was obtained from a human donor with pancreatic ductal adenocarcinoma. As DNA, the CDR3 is TGTGCCAGCACTCCCTCGGGGGGCAATGAGCAGTTCTTC. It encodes CASTPSGGNEQFF.